This T cell receptor (beta chain) was recorded in a study of T cell responses to AZD1222 COVID-19 vaccine. This clone was counted only a few times. Its antigen is not known. Germline loops: CDR1 SGHRS, CDR2 YFSETQ. CDR3 size: 14 residues. Unmatched junction bases numbered 5, after V lost 4 bases and J lost 2 bases. Profiling relied on immunoSEQ multiplex PCR, and the TCRdb table lists in-frame clones only, not all of them. Of 80,000 to 90,000 clones in the sample, under 95% are singletons; the top ten hold approximately 5.2%. Study-wide points: No day 14 peak samples; only post-peak repertoires were characterized. White British ancestry dominated among donors, who included more females, and clonal diversity was possibly underestimated. Dominant at 160-218 and 743-854, vaccine-associated CD4 TCRs also spanned spike. Close to half of all spike-specific TCRs reportedly target regions of the variants that are unmutated.

This TCR derives from an adult in good health. The rearrangement uses TRBV5-1 and TRBJ2-7, with TRBD2 identical over 8 bases. The source was peripheral blood, collected on day 0 of MenACWY control vaccination. The CDR3 spells CASSVAGGAYEQYF. The CDR3 coding sequence is TGCGCCAGCAGCGTCGCGGGAGGAGCCTACGAGCAGTACTTC. Together with reference TRBV5-1 and TRBJ2-7, the CDR3 gives the full variable domain: KAGVTQTPRYLIKTRGQQVTLSCSPISGHRSVSWYQQTPGQGLQFLFEYFSETQRNKGNFPGRFSGRQFSNSRSEMNVSTLELGDSALYLCASSVAGGAYEQYFGPGTRLTVT.